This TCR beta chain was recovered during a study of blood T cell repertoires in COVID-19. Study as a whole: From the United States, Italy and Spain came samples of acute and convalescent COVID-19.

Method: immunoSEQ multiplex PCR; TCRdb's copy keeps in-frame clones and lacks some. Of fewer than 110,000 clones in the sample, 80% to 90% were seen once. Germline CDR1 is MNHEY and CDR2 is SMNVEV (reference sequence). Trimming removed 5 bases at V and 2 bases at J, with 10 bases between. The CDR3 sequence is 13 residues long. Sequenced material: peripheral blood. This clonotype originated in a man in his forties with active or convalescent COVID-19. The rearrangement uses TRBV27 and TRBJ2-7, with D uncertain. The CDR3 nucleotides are TGTGCCAGCAGTGATACAGCAACCTACGAGCAGTACTTC. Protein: CASSDTATYEQYF.